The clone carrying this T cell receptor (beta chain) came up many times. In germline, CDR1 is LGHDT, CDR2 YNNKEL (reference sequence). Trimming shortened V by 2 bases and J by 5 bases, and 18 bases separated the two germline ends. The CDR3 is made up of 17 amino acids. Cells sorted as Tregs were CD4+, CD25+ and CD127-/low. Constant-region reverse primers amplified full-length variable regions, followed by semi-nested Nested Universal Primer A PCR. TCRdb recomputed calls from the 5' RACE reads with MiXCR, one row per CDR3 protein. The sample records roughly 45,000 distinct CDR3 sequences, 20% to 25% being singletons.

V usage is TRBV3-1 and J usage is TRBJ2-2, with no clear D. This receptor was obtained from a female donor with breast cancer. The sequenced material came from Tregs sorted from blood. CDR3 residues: CASSQNHERPMTGELFF. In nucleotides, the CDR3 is TGTGCCAGCAGCCAAAACCACGAGCGACCGATGACCGGGGAGCTGTTTTTT. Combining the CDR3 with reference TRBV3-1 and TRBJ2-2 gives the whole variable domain DTAVSQTPKYLVTQMGNDKSIKCEQNLGHDTMYWYKQDSKKFLKIMFSYNNKELIINETVPNRFSPKSPDKAHLNLHINSLELGDSAVYFCASSQNHERPMTGELFFGEGSRLTVL.